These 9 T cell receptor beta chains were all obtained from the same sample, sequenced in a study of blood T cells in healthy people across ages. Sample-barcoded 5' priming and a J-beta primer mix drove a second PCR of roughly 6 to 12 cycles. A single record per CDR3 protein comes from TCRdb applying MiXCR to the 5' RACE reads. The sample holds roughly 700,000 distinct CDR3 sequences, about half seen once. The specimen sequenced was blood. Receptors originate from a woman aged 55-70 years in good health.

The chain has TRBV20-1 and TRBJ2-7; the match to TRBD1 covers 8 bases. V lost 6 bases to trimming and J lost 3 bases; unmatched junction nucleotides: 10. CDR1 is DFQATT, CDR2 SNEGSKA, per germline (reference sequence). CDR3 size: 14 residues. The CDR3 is CSATPGGFVYEQYF. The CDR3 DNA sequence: TGCAGTGCCACCCCAGGGGGCTTTGTCTACGAGCAGTACTTC.

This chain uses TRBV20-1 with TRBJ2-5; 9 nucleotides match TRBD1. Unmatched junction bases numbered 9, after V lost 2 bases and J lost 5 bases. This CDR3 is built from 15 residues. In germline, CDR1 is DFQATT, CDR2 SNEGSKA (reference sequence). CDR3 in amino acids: CSARSPTGGAETQYF. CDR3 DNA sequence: TGCAGTGCTAGATCCCCAACAGGGGGCGCGGAGACCCAGTACTTC.

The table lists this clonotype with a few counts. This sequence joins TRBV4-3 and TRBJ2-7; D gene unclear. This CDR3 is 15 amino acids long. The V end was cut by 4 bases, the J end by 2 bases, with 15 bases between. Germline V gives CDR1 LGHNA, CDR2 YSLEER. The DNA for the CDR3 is TGCGCCAGCAGCCGTTCGGTCGAGATAACCTACGAGCAGTACTTC. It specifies CASSRSVEITYEQYF.

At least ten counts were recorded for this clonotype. The CDR3: CASSLRGQVGETQYF. The CDR3 coding sequence is TGTGCCAGCAGCTTACGTGGGCAGGTGGGAGAGACCCAGTACTTC. The rearrangement joins TRBV7-3 to TRBJ2-5; D is ambiguous. Trimming removed 2 bases from V and 4 bases from J, with 14 bases in between. This CDR3 contains 15 residues. Germline CDR1 SGHTA, CDR2 FQGTGA.

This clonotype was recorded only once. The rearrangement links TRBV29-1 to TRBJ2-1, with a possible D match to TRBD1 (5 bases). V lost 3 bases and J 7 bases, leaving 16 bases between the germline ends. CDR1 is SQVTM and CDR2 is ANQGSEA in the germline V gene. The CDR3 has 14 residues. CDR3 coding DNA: TGCAGCGTTGACCGGACCAGGGCTCGTAATGAGCAGTTCTTC. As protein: CSVDRTRARNEQFF.

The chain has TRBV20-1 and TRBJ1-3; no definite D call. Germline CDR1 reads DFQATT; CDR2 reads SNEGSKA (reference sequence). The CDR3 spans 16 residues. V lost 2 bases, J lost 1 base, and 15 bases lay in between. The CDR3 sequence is CSARRHGARSGNTIYF. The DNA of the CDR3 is TGCAGTGCTAGACGTCACGGAGCAAGATCTGGAAACACCATATATTTT.

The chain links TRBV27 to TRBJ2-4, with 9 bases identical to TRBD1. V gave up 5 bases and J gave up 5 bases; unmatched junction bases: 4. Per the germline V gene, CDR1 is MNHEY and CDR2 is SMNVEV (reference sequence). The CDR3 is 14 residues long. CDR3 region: CASSPQGAQNIQYF. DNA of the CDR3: TGTGCCAGCAGTCCACAGGGGGCCCAAAACATTCAGTACTTC.

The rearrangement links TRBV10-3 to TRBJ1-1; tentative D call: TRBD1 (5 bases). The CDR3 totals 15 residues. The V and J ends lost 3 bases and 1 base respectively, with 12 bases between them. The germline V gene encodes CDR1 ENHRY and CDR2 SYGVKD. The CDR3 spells CAISDGPGPNTEAFF. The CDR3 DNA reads TGTGCCATCAGTGACGGCCCGGGGCCGAACACTGAAGCTTTCTTT.

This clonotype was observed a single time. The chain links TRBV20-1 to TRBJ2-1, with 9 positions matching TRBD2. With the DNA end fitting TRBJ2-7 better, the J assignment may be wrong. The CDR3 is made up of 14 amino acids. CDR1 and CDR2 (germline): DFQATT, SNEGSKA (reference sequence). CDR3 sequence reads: CSAAKSGRYNEQYF. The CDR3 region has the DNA TGCAGTGCCGCGAAGAGCGGGAGGTACAATGAGCAGTACTTC.